This T cell receptor (beta chain) was captured in a study of human T cells and chemical hapten exposure. Background on the study: A patient group, mainly female, showed alopecia areata, totalis or universalis. Whole-study results and caveats: Large CDR3 similarity clusters arose significantly more often from expanded TCRs than from controls. Expanded TCR counts at PT1 went up together with patch test score, a positive correlation.

In the authors' workflow: Sequenced samples showed a median of approximately 100,000 TCRs each, with counts running from about 20,000 to 690,000. TCRdb re-analysed the RACE reads in MiXCR, keeping a single row per CDR3 protein. TCRdb, not the original authors, processed these V and J calls. There are fewer than 150,000 distinct CDR3 sequences in the sample; approximately 10% occur only once, and around 1.4% lies in the top ten. In this sample, this clonotype turned up a few times. The antigen is unknown. Germline lookup yields CDR1 LGHDT and CDR2 YNNKEL (reference sequence). The CDR3 sequence is 16 residues long. The V gene lost 1 base and the J gene lost 0 bases, with 10 bases spanning the gap. Specified time point: patch test 2, 6 weeks after DPC sensitization. Sample treatment: therapeutic diphenylcyclopropenone sensitization with weekly scalp DPC.

The sample in question was whole blood, obtained in connection with sensitization to the hapten diphenylcyclopropenone (DPC). The TCR comes from a woman in her forties or fifties with alopecia areata. Some clones in this sample may be carry-over from other donors' samples. The chain combines TRBV3-1 with TRBJ1-3, with no clear D. The CDR3: CASSQGKLSSGNTIYF. The CDR3 DNA reads as TGTGCCAGCAGCCAAGGAAAGCTTTCCTCTGGAAACACCATATATTTT. Supplemented by reference TRBV3-1 and TRBJ1-3, the full variable domain reads DTAVSQTPKYLVTQMGNDKSIKCEQNLGHDTMYWYKQDSKKFLKIMFSYNNKELIINETVPNRFSPKSPDKAHLNLHINSLELGDSAVYFCASSQGKLSSGNTIYFGEGSWLTVV.